This T cell receptor beta chain was recovered during a study of Tregs in tolerant kidney transplant recipients. Here immunoSEQ multiplex PCR was the method, and the copy in TCRdb shows in-frame clones only, minus some. In the table there are 92,000 or so clones, just over 90% of which are singletons. Per germline, CDR1 SGHNT and CDR2 YYREEE (reference sequence). The length of the CDR3 is 17 residues. V was pared by 3 bases and J by 6 bases, with 19 bases between. The specimen was CD8+ T cells from blood. This receptor was taken from a human donor in good health. V and J are TRBV5-4 and TRBJ1-6, with D possibly being TRBD1 (6 bases). This chain's CDR3 is CASSSIRPGDFNSPLHF. The CDR3 region has the DNA TGTGCCAGCAGCTCCATCCGGCCAGGGGATTTTAATTCACCCCTCCACTTT.